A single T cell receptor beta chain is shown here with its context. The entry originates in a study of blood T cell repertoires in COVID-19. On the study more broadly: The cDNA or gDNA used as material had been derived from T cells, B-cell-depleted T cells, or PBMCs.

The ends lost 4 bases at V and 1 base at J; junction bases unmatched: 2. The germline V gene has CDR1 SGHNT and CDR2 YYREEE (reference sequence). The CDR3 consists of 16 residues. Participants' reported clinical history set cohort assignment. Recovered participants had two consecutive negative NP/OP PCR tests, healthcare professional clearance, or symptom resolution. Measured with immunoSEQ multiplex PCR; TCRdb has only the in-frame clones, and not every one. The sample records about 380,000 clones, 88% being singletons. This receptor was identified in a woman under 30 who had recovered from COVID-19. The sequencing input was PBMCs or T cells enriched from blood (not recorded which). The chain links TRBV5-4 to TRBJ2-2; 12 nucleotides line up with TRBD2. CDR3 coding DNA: TGTGCCAGCAGCGCACTAGCGGGGGGGAACACCGGGGAGCTGTTTTTT. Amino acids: CASSALAGGNTGELFF.